Sequencing of this T cell receptor (beta chain) was carried out in a study of T cell responses to AZD1222 COVID-19 vaccine (dated by TCRdb to the early 2020s). Notes on the research overall: A total of more than 230 trial participants underwent TCR sequencing, of whom about 210 received two doses of AZD1222 and about 26 received two doses of the MenACWY control vaccine. Trial participants were enrolled into age subgroups of 18-55, 56-69 and 70-plus years, which contained approximately 150, 28 and 58 TCR-sequenced participants, respectively. Overall results and qualifications from the work: Only 5 to 7 AZD1222 recipients were SARS-CoV-2 seropositive at baseline, limiting conclusions about previously exposed vaccinees. After two AZD1222 doses, spike-specific TCR breadth and depth were significantly higher than at day 0 and than in MenACWY recipients. Because no day 14 peak-response samples were available, the repertoires could be characterized only after the peak T cell response. The vaccine-associated CD4 TCRs covered the entire spike protein, and the dominant responses fell in regions 160-218 and 743-854. In the small 56-69-year group, the increase in depth fell short of significance, most likely because of low power. Nearly half of unique spike-specific TCRs reportedly recognized epitopes outside regions mutated in the B.1.351 and B.1.1.7 variants. Most participants were white British and females outnumbered males, and the authors suggested that clonal diversity may have been underestimated.

To note about this clone: This clone's antigen is unknown. Base quality data are lacking; no much larger clone is found one base away.

The CDR3 runs 15 amino acids, cysteine and phenylalanine included. Kept here is only the CDR3 DNA, which spans 45 bases and is read in frame from base 1. Looking up the germline V gene (reference sequence) yields CDR1 GTSNPN and CDR2 SVGIG. V gives up 0 bases and J gives up 2 bases, and the segment between their germline ends measures 13 bases. What the time point label conveys for this sample: about 28 days (+/-7) after the second vaccine dose. AZD1222 recipients whose second dose came at about 4 weeks and those whose second dose came at about 12 weeks were combined into one group, since spike-specific TCR depth and breadth did not differ between the two schedules. The vaccinee samples were drawn from two UK trials, COV001 and COV002, one of which was a single-blind randomized controlled phase 2/3 trial testing AZD1222 (ChAdOx1 nCoV-19) in healthy adults. For TCRbeta chain sequencing, PBMC samples from trial participants were taken at day 0 and at day 28 after the second dose.

The CDR3 regions of human TCRbeta chains were analyzed by immunosequencing. On the study's bioinformatics: Repertoire TCRs were checked for matches against a reference library of SARS-CoV-2-specific TCRs that had been generated using the MIRA antigen-specificity platform. Breadth meant the fraction of unique TCRs that were SARS-CoV-2-associated, whereas depth meant the fraction of total T cells that were SARS-CoV-2-associated. Using the MIRA data, every spike-specific TCR was mapped to the spike region that the TCR reacted to and assigned to either a CD4 or a CD8 class. Log10-transformed breadth and depth values were compared by one-way ANOVA with Sidak's multiple comparisons tests. TCRdb's version of the immuneACCESS table is confined to in-frame rearrangements and falls short of the full clone set. An unresolved V gene accounts for under half of the shortfall where checked; the remainder is of unknown origin. The DNA gave D and trimming, while V, J and clone size come from that table. This sample gives about 140,000 clones in total; over 85% of them show up just once. Together, the top ten hold roughly 7% of the sample.

This receptor was obtained from an adult who received the AZD1222 COVID-19 vaccine. The input for sequencing was peripheral blood, taken 28 days after the second AZD1222 dose. The sequence is built from TRBV30 and TRBJ2-5; no D gene call is confident. The CDR3 in this case is CAWSVSKRVQETQYF. The nucleotide sequence is given as TGTGCCTGGAGTGTATCAAAGAGAGTTCAAGAGACCCAGTACTTC.